This note documents a single T cell receptor (beta chain) sequence. These data come from a study of blood T cell repertoires in COVID-19. Study at large: COVID-19 samples collected from the United States, Italy and Spain covered acute and convalescent phases.

V trimming: 5 bases; J trimming: 3 bases; junction bases outside the gene matches: 9. The germline V gene encodes CDR1 LNHDA and CDR2 SQIVND (reference sequence). The CDR3 consists of 15 residues. TCRdb's table, derived via immunoSEQ multiplex PCR, lists solely in-frame clones and lacks some. This repertoire shows 35,000 to 50,000 clones, 80% to 90% found once; its top ten account for 15% to 18%. Sequenced sample: peripheral blood. This receptor was obtained from a man aged 65-85 years with active COVID-19. The genes are TRBV19 and TRBJ2-7; 8 nucleotides agree with TRBD1. The CDR3 DNA sequence: TGTGCCAGTAGTGTCGGACAGGGCTTTGACTACGAGCAGTACTTC. Translation gives CASSVGQGFDYEQYF.